The 28 T cell receptor beta chains presented below share a single source sample, sequenced in a study of cytomegalovirus exposure and HLA in healthy donors. The PCR employed 60 Vbeta primers together with 13 Jbeta primers. The repertoire was sequenced with immunoSEQ multiplex PCR; TCRdb's copy has only in-frame clones and lacks some. Counted here are around 200,000 clones, less than 80% occurring once; the ten biggest clones make up over 2.5%. The sample consisted of PBMCs. Source of these receptors: a man aged 40-49 years in good health and CMV-seronegative.

The CDR3, as DNA: TGTGCCAGCTCACCTGCAGATGTGGCCACCTATGGCTACACCTTC. Amino acid sequence: CASSPADVATYGYTF. The V call is TRBV18, the J call TRBJ1-2; D is unresolved. Per the germline V gene, CDR1 is KGHSH and CDR2 is LQKENI. The CDR3 is 15 amino acids. V was shortened by 3 bases and J by 4 bases, with 15 bases between the two germline ends.

This clone was counted only a few times. The junction departs from the called germline gene at one end, perhaps through a read error. CDR3 residues: CSSSRQGNSYEQYF. The CDR3, as DNA: TGTTCCAGCAGTAGACAGGGAAATTCCTACGAGCAGTACTTC. The chain uses TRBV7-9 and TRBJ2-7, with 7 positions matching TRBD1. The germline gives CDR1 SEHNR, CDR2 FQNEAQ (reference sequence). The CDR3 contains 14 residues. Drawing the rest from reference TRBV7-9 and TRBJ2-7, the complete variable domain is DTGVSQNPRHKITKRGQNVTFRCDPISEHNRLYWYRQTLGQGPEFLTYFQNEAQLEKSRLLSDRFSAERPKGSFSTLEIQRTEQGDSAMYLCSSSRQGNSYEQYFGPGTRLTVT.

V is TRBV5-6 and J is TRBJ2-3; D possibly corresponds to TRBD1 (5 bases). Trimming took off 3 bases at V and 4 bases at J, with 12 bases between the two ends. Looked up from germline, CDR1 is SGHDT and CDR2 is YYEEEE. This CDR3 is built from 14 residues. The CDR3 region is CASSSVQGADTQYF. DNA for the CDR3: TGTGCCAGCAGCTCGGTTCAGGGCGCAGATACGCAGTATTTT.

The chain has TRBV6-1 and TRBJ2-7, with 9 positions matching TRBD1. The junction had 15 bases not matched to a gene; V was cut back by 3 bases and J by 9 bases. The V gene's germline CDR1 is MNHNS and CDR2 SASEGT. The CDR3 is made up of 16 amino acids. This CDR3 is CASSDVTGTGSSAQYF. The CDR3 nucleotides read TGTGCCAGCAGTGACGTGACCGGGACAGGGTCCTCGGCGCAGTACTTC.

The J gene is TRBJ2-5, the V gene TRBV7-3; 7 bases match TRBD2. This CDR3 is 15 amino acids long. V shed 1 base, J shed 5 bases, and the junction held 7 bases outside the gene matches. Germline V gives CDR1 SGHTA, CDR2 FQGTGA. CDR3 in DNA: TGTGCCAGCAGCTTAAATGCGGGGGTGTGGGAGACCCAGTACTTC. Translated: CASSLNAGVWETQYF.

V is TRBV7-2 and J is TRBJ2-1; 7 positions match TRBD1. V dropped 5 bases and J dropped 4; count of bases not matched to a gene: 2. This CDR3 is 13 amino acids long. CDR1 SGHTA and CDR2 FQGNSA come from the germline V gene. The DNA for the CDR3 is TGTGCCAGCAGCAAGGGACAGTACAATGAGCAGTTCTTC. Translated: CASSKGQYNEQFF.

The rearrangement uses TRBV5-4 and TRBJ1-1, with D tentatively TRBD1 (5 bases). Germline V gene sequence: CDR1 SGHNT, CDR2 YYREEE (reference sequence). CDR3 length: 13 residues. V lost 7 bases and J lost 2, with 12 bases in between. CDR3 sequence (DNA): TGTGCCAGCCAGTCTCAGGGTAACACTGAAGCTTTCTTT. Protein product: CASQSQGNTEAFF.

CDR3 protein: CASSAYVDRGIPLTF. The DNA of the CDR3 is TGTGCTAGCTCAGCTTACGTGGACAGGGGGATTCCCCTGACTTTC. V gene TRBV7-7 combines with J gene TRBJ2-6, with TRBD1 matching 10 bases. Germline CDR1 reads SSHAT; CDR2 reads FNYEAQ (reference sequence). The CDR3 extends over 15 amino acids.

Turning to this clone: One junction end disagrees with the germline gene, perhaps due to a read error. CDR3 sequence: CASSPRQPPNTGELFF. The CDR3 region has the DNA TGTGCTAGCAGCCCCAGACAGCCTCCGAACACCGGGGAGCTGTTTTTT. The chain uses TRBV7-7 and TRBJ2-2, with D perhaps matching TRBD1 (5 bases). CDR1 is SSHAT and CDR2 is FNYEAQ in the germline V gene (reference sequence). The CDR3 contains 16 residues.

There are a few counts of this clone. The rearrangement links TRBV2 to TRBJ1-2, with a possible D match to TRBD1 (5 bases). Germline V gene data show CDR1 as SNHLY and CDR2 as FYNNEI. V lost 10 bases and J 0 bases, leaving 18 bases between the germline ends. There are 15 residues in the CDR3. For the CDR3, the DNA is TGTGCCACCCCCGTGGGGGGTCCAACTAACTATGGCTACACCTTC. Translating gives CATPVGGPTNYGYTF.

This chain joins TRBV4-2 and TRBJ2-7; TRBD2 matches at 11 bases. This CDR3 is built from 17 residues. The V gene's germline CDR1 is LGHNA and CDR2 YNFKEQ. Unmatched junction bases numbered 4, after V lost 0 bases and J lost 0 bases. The CDR3 DNA sequence: TGTGCCAGCAGCCAAGAACTAGCGGGGGCCGCCTCCTACGAGCAGTACTTC. This gives the protein CASSQELAGAASYEQYF.

This chain's CDR3 is CASSQESGGAETQYF. The CDR3 nucleotides are TGTGCCAGCAGCCAAGAGAGCGGGGGGGCGGAGACCCAGTACTTC. V usage is TRBV4-2 and J usage is TRBJ2-5; 10 bases map to TRBD2. V lost 0 bases, J lost 5 bases, and 3 bases stayed unmatched. This CDR3 region has 15 residues. Germline lookup yields CDR1 LGHNA and CDR2 YNFKEQ.

V usage is TRBV5-1 and J usage is TRBJ1-6; D perhaps matches TRBD1 (6 bases). The V gene lost 2 bases and the J gene lost 5 bases, with 11 bases spanning the gap. This CDR3 is 15 amino acids long. CDR1 and CDR2 from the germline V gene are SGHRS and YFSETQ. CDR3 bases: TGCGCCAGCAGCTTCTCGACAGGCAATAATTCACCCCTCCACTTT. This encodes CASSFSTGNNSPLHF. Combining the CDR3 with reference TRBV5-1 and TRBJ1-6 gives the whole variable domain KAGVTQTPRYLIKTRGQQVTLSCSPISGHRSVSWYQQTPGQGLQFLFEYFSETQRNKGNFPGRFSGRQFSNSRSEMNVSTLELGDSALYLCASSFSTGNNSPLHFGNGTRLTVT.

J is TRBJ1-6 and V is TRBV4-1; 8 bases fit TRBD1. The CDR3 is 19 amino acids. The germline V gene has CDR1 MGHRA and CDR2 YSYEKL. With 1 base clipped from V and 9 bases from J, the junction kept 17 bases outside the gene matches. This chain's CDR3 is CASSQVPTGDLGLGSPLHF. The CDR3, as DNA: TGCGCCAGCAGCCAAGTACCGACAGGGGATTTGGGCCTCGGTTCACCCCTCCACTTT.

The DNA for the CDR3 is TGTGCCAGCATCAAGGGGTCCTCCTACAATGAGCAGTTCTTC. Encoded protein: CASIKGSSYNEQFF. The genes are TRBV5-6 and TRBJ2-1; maybe TRBD1 (5 bases). The V gene's germline CDR1 is SGHDT and CDR2 YYEEEE. The CDR3 extends over 14 amino acids. The ends were cut back, 6 bases at V and 0 bases at J, with 10 bases in the middle.

This clone was seen a single time. The CDR3 here is CASSVRGRGYNEQFF. As DNA, the CDR3 is TGTGCCAGCAGCGTCCGCGGGAGGGGATACAATGAGCAGTTCTTC. V gene TRBV9 combines with J gene TRBJ2-1, with 9 bases identical to TRBD2. After removal of 2 bases from V and 4 bases from J, the junction contained 4 bases not matched to a gene. CDR1 and CDR2 from the germline V gene are SGDLS and YYNGEE. The length of the CDR3 is 15 residues.

V is TRBV20-1 and J is TRBJ2-7; TRBD1 agrees at 9 bases. Germline V gives CDR1 DFQATT, CDR2 SNEGSKA (reference sequence). With 6 bases clipped from V and 6 bases from J, the junction kept 3 bases outside the gene matches. The CDR3 covers 11 residues. CDR3 loop: CSARTGAEQYF. In nucleotides, the CDR3 is TGCAGTGCAAGGACAGGGGCCGAGCAGTACTTC.

The chain links TRBV5-8 to TRBJ1-2, with 7 bases identical to TRBD1. CDR3 length: 17 amino acids. CDR1 and CDR2 from the germline V gene are SGHTS and YDEGEE. With 0 bases clipped from V and 4 bases from J, the junction kept 12 bases outside the gene matches. CDR3 nucleotides: TGTGCCAGCAGCTTGGATCCCAGGGGGAGTACTTTCTATGGCTACACCTTC. Its protein is CASSLDPRGSTFYGYTF.

This clone was seen more than once but under ten times. This chain connects TRBV6-6 to TRBJ1-2, with D possibly TRBD1 on 6 matching bases. This CDR3 is built from 16 residues. Germline CDR1 MNHNY, CDR2 SVGAGI (reference sequence). V lost 4 bases and J 3 bases, leaving 18 bases between the germline ends. The CDR3 is CASSSSGTRTYYGYTF. DNA of the CDR3: TGTGCCAGCAGTTCGTCCGGGACAAGGACCTACTATGGCTACACCTTC.

The rearrangement uses TRBV5-1 and TRBJ1-2, with TRBD1 matching over 7 bases. Trimming took 0 bases from V and 8 from J; bases not matched to a gene: 7. The CDR3 length is 14 residues. Germline CDR1 reads SGHRS; CDR2 reads YFSETQ. CDR3 bases: TGCGCCAGCAGCTTGGACACAGGGGTTGCGGGCTACACCTTC. Its translation: CASSLDTGVAGYTF.

This clone was seen a handful of times. The V and J genes are TRBV6-1 and TRBJ1-1, with 7 bases lining up with TRBD1. The germline CDR1 and CDR2 sequences are MNHNS and SASEGT. Unmatched junction bases numbered 10, after V lost 11 bases and J lost 4 bases. The CDR3 covers 13 residues. The CDR3 DNA sequence: TGTGCCGGGGGCCGACAGGGCTCCACTGAAGCTTTCTTT. Translation gives CAGGRQGSTEAFF.

The chain's CDR3 is CASSIGDFTDTQYF. Here the CDR3 DNA reads TGTGCCAGTAGTATAGGTGACTTTACAGATACGCAGTATTTT. V usage is TRBV19 and J usage is TRBJ2-3; the D is unclear. CDR1 and CDR2 from the germline V gene are LNHDA and SQIVND (reference sequence). Trimming took 1 base from V and 3 from J, leaving 8 bases between them. The length of the CDR3 is 14 residues.

The gene calls are TRBV4-3 and TRBJ2-7, with a weak D call TRBD1 (6 bases). This CDR3 comprises 13 residues. Germline V CDR1 and CDR2: LGHNA, YSLEER. V gave up 5 bases and J gave up 5 bases, with 13 bases separating them. The CDR3 nucleotides are TGCGCCAGCAGCGGTACAGGGTCGGACGAGCAGTACTTC. It specifies CASSGTGSDEQYF.

The chain recombines TRBV4-1 with TRBJ1-6; D perhaps matches TRBD1 (5 bases). The CDR3 totals 14 residues. Trimming shortened V by 4 bases and J by 7 bases, and 11 bases separated the two germline ends. CDR1 is MGHRA and CDR2 is YSYEKL in the germline V gene. The CDR3 coding sequence is TGCGCCAGCAGCCTGGGGCTGGGAAATTCACCCCTCCACTTT. As protein: CASSLGLGNSPLHF.

The chain combines TRBV7-9 with TRBJ2-1; a weak D match, TRBD1 (6 bases). Deletions cut 0 bases from V and 13 bases from J, with 13 bases between. Germline V gene data show CDR1 as SEHNR and CDR2 as FQNEAQ (reference sequence). This CDR3 has 13 residues. CDR3 protein: CASSLATGVDQFF. DNA for the CDR3: TGTGCCAGCAGCTTAGCGACAGGCGTCGATCAGTTCTTC. The full variable domain, completed using reference TRBV7-9 and TRBJ2-1, is DTGVSQNPRHKITKRGQNVTFRCDPISEHNRLYWYRQTLGQGPEFLTYFQNEAQLEKSRLLSDRFSAERPKGSFSTLEIQRTEQGDSAMYLCASSLATGVDQFFGPGTRLTVL.

The chain combines TRBV30 with TRBJ1-6; tentatively, D is TRBD1 (5 bases). The length of the CDR3 is 13 residues. The V end was cut by 4 bases, the J end by 4 bases, with 8 bases between. Per the germline V gene, CDR1 is GTSNPN and CDR2 is SVGIG (reference sequence). The CDR3 loop reads CAWTSGYNSPLHF. In nucleotides, the CDR3 is TGTGCCTGGACCTCAGGGTATAATTCACCCCTCCACTTT.

This clone was observed once. The V and J genes are TRBV7-9 and TRBJ1-3, with a possible D match to TRBD1 (6 bases). V was pared by 0 bases and J by 0 bases, with 12 bases between. The CDR3 is 17 residues long. CDR1 is SEHNR and CDR2 is FQNEAQ in the germline V gene (reference sequence). The CDR3 protein is CASSLATTGSSGNTIYF. The DNA for the CDR3 is TGTGCCAGCAGCTTAGCGACGACAGGTAGCTCTGGAAACACCATATATTTT.

This chain links TRBV2 with TRBJ1-5; D may be TRBD1 (5 bases). The CDR3 consists of 15 residues. Trimming took 4 bases from V and 2 from J, leaving 12 bases between them. Germline CDR1 reads SNHLY; CDR2 reads FYNNEI. The CDR3 DNA reads as TGTGCCAGCAGTGCGGGCAGGGCGGGCAATCAGCCCCAGCATTTT. Encoded protein: CASSAGRAGNQPQHF.